These T cell receptor beta chains were read from a single sample in a study of OX40 agonist ivuxolimab in advanced cancers. Generated by immunoSEQ multiplex PCR, the TCRdb table keeps only in-frame clones and is missing some. This sample yields more than 95,000 clones, of which roughly 94% are seen a single time; approximately 0.18% belongs to the top ten. This sample comprised CD4+ or CD8+ T cells sorted from blood, obtained in a trial of the OX40 agonist ivuxolimab. The receptors shown here come from an adult with an advanced solid tumor such as melanoma, head and neck, liver or kidney cancer. The CDR3 runs from the conserved cysteine through the conserved F or W. D genes are given only for firm matches. Size values are once, few and many counts, or a class for expanded clones, and some rows have none.

16 | TRBJ2-7 | TRBV4-2 | NA | NA | CASSQELVTGSYEQYF | TGTGCCAGCAGCCAAGAACTTGTAACAGGCTCCTACGAGCAGTACTTC
15 | TRBJ1-3 | TRBV5-4 | NA | NA | CASSLGESRGNTIYF | TGTGCCAGCAGCTTGGGGGAGTCTAGAGGAAACACCATATATTTT
15 | TRBJ2-3 | TRBV5-6 | TRBD2 | NA | CASSLLAAATDTQYF | TGTGCCAGCAGCTTGCTAGCGGCCGCCACAGATACGCAGTATTTT
15 | TRBJ1-4 | TRBV7-2 | TRBD1 | NA | CASSRQGAPNEKLFF | TGTGCCAGCAGCAGACAGGGGGCACCTAATGAAAAACTGTTTTTT
15 | TRBJ1-5 | TRBV5-1 | TRBD1 | NA | CASSLSGGEGQPQHF | TGCGCCAGCAGCTTGTCAGGGGGCGAGGGGCAGCCCCAGCATTTT
13 | TRBJ1-2 | TRBV28 | NA | NA | CASIRGQGSGYTF | TGTGCCAGTATCCGGGGCCAGGGAAGTGGCTACACCTTC
17 | TRBJ1-1 | TRBV27 | NA | NA | CASSTGSSKPVNTEAFF | TGTGCCAGCAGTACCGGAAGCTCCAAGCCAGTGAACACTGAAGCTTTCTTT
17 | TRBJ1-1 | TRBV9 | NA | NA | CASSVAVGKALNTEAFF | TGTGCCAGCAGCGTAGCCGTGGGGAAGGCCTTGAACACTGAAGCTTTCTTT
14 | TRBJ2-5 | TRBV6-1 | NA | NA | CASSELRSQETQYF | TGTGCCAGCAGTGAACTTCGGAGCCAAGAGACCCAGTACTTC
15 | TRBJ2-1 | TRBV11-3 | TRBD2 | NA | CASSAGGSSYNEQFF | TGTGCCAGCAGCGCCGGGGGGAGCTCCTACAATGAGCAGTTCTTC
14 | TRBJ2-5 | TRBV10-3 | NA | NA | CAISASAWGLGQYF | TGTGCCATCAGTGCATCGGCATGGGGTTTAGGCCAGTACTTC
14 | TRBJ2-2 | TRBV10-3 | TRBD1 | NA | CAIRGTGNTGELFF | TGTGCCATCAGGGGGACAGGAAACACCGGGGAGCTGTTTTTT
12 | TRBJ1-4 | TRBV7-9 | NA | NA | CASSLRNEKLFF | TGTGCCAGCAGCTTACGTAATGAAAAACTGTTTTTT
16 | TRBJ2-3 | TRBV6-6 | NA | NA | CASSPKGERVADTQYF | TGTGCCAGCAGTCCCAAGGGGGAGCGGGTTGCAGATACGCAGTATTTT
14 | TRBJ2-5 | TRBV7-2 | TRBD2 | few | CASGSSGGRETQYF | TGTGCCAGCGGATCATCGGGGGGGCGGGAGACCCAGTACTTC
17 | TRBJ1-4 | TRBV19 | TRBD1 | NA | CASSGGDRLSTNEKLFF | TGTGCCAGTAGTGGGGGGGACAGACTTTCAACTAATGAAAAACTGTTTTTT
15 | TRBJ1-1 | TRBV21-1 | NA | NA | CASSKAGSLNTEAFF | TGTGCCAGCAGCAAAGCGGGCAGCTTGAACACTGAAGCTTTCTTT
17 | TRBJ2-1 | TRBV10-2 | NA | once | CASSELPPGLAYNEQFF | TGCGCCAGCAGTGAGTTACCCCCGGGACTGGCTTACAATGAGCAGTTCTTC
13 | TRBJ1-1 | TRBV7-9 | TRBD1 | NA | CASSPGQGTEAFF | TGTGCCAGCAGCCCCGGACAGGGCACTGAAGCTTTCTTT
12 | TRBJ1-1 | TRBV2 | NA | NA | CASSVAGLEAFF | TGTGCCAGCAGTGTGGCGGGGCTTGAAGCTTTCTTT
13 | TRBJ1-6 | TRBV18 | NA | few | CASSPDISSPLHF | TGTGCCAGCTCACCCGACATAAGTTCACCCCTCCACTTT
14 | TRBJ2-2 | TRBV7-8 | NA | NA | CASSSLVNTGELFF | TGTGCCAGCAGCTCCCTTGTTAACACCGGGGAGCTGTTTTTT
14 | TRBJ2-7 | TRBV28 | TRBD1 | once | CASQMGDRGFEQYF | TGTGCCAGCCAAATGGGGGACAGGGGCTTTGAGCAGTACTTC
14 | TRBJ2-5 | TRBV27 | TRBD1 | once | CASSQGGWEETQYF | TGTGCCAGCAGTCAAGGGGGCTGGGAAGAGACCCAGTACTTC
15 | TRBJ1-3 | TRBV6-5 | NA | NA | CASSYSEGSGNTIYF | TGTGCCAGCAGTTACTCGGAGGGGTCTGGAAACACCATATATTTT
15 | TRBJ2-7 | TRBV7-2 | TRBD2 | NA | CASSSGAGGPYEQYF | TGTGCCAGCAGCAGTGGGGCGGGGGGGCCCTACGAGCAGTACTTC
14 | TRBJ2-2 | TRBV19 | NA | NA | CASSIDSYTGELFF | TGTGCCAGTAGTATAGACAGCTACACCGGGGAGCTGTTTTTT
13 | TRBJ2-5 | TRBV5-1 | NA | NA | CASSLMYRETQYF | TGCGCCAGCAGCTTGATGTACCGAGAGACCCAGTACTTC
17 | TRBJ2-3 | TRBV18 | NA | NA | CASSPPKVSERTDTQYF | TGTGCCAGCTCACCACCGAAAGTCAGCGAGCGCACAGATACGCAGTATTTT
14 | TRBJ1-1 | TRBV30 | TRBD1 | NA | CAWSAKQGGTEAFF | TGTGCCTGGAGTGCCAAACAGGGGGGGACTGAAGCTTTCTTT
14 | TRBJ2-7 | TRBV5-1 | NA | NA | CASSLGQASYEQYF | TGCGCCAGCAGCTTGGGACAGGCGTCCTACGAGCAGTACTTC
15 | TRBJ1-3 | TRBV5-5 | NA | once | CASSLTLGSGNTIYF | TGTGCCAGCAGCTTGACCTTGGGCTCTGGAAACACCATATATTTT
15 | TRBJ1-2 | TRBV18 | NA | NA | CASSPAFGENYGYTF | TGTGCCAGCTCACCGGCCTTCGGAGAGAACTATGGCTACACCTTC
11 | TRBJ2-7 | TRBV20-1 | NA | NA | CSARENYEQYF | TGCAGTGCTAGAGAGAATTACGAGCAGTACTTC
13 | TRBJ2-1 | TRBV5-1 | TRBD1 | NA | CASSMTGFNEQFF | TGCGCCAGCAGTATGACAGGGTTCAATGAGCAGTTCTTC
15 | TRBJ2-3 | TRBV11-1 | TRBD1 | NA | CASSLGAGGTDTQYF | TGTGCCAGCAGCTTAGGGGCAGGGGGAACAGATACGCAGTATTTT
13 | TRBJ1-5 | TRBV6-5 | NA | NA | CATETGINQPQHF | TGTGCCACCGAAACAGGCATCAATCAGCCCCAGCATTTT
14 | TRBJ2-2 | TRBV7-8 | NA | once | CASSLVWGTGELFF | TGTGCCAGCAGCTTAGTTTGGGGGACCGGGGAGCTGTTTTTT
16 | TRBJ2-2 | TRBV7-2 | TRBD1 | NA | CASSSAQGARTGELFF | TGTGCCAGCAGCTCAGCGCAGGGGGCGCGCACCGGGGAGCTGTTTTTT
15 | TRBJ2-2 | TRBV11-2 | NA | NA | CASTLDSFNTGELFF | TGTGCCAGCACCCTCGACAGTTTTAACACCGGGGAGCTGTTTTTT
13 | TRBJ1-5 | TRBV2 | TRBD1 | NA | CASRDRGEQPQHF | TGTGCCAGCAGGGACAGGGGGGAGCAGCCCCAGCATTTT
13 | TRBJ2-5 | TRBV7-8 | NA | NA | CASSLGGEQTQYF | TGTGCCAGCAGCCTAGGGGGGGAGCAGACCCAGTACTTC
15 | TRBJ1-2 | TRBV7-2 | TRBD1 | NA | CASSSDRGRIYGYTF | TGTGCCAGCAGCTCCGACAGGGGGCGCATCTATGGCTACACCTTC
15 | TRBJ2-2 | TRBV5-1 | TRBD1 | NA | CASSLNRGSTGELFF | TGCGCCAGCAGCTTAAACAGGGGGTCCACCGGGGAGCTGTTTTTT
15 | TRBJ2-7 | TRBV14 | NA | NA | CASRASWGSSYEQYF | TGTGCCAGCAGAGCCTCCTGGGGATCTTCCTACGAGCAGTACTTC
13 | TRBJ2-7 | TRBV2 | TRBD1 | NA | CASSGQGATGQYF | TGTGCCAGCAGTGGACAGGGGGCCACCGGGCAGTACTTC
14 | TRBJ1-5 | TRBV19 | TRBD1 | NA | CASSTDRVVQPQHF | TGTGCCAGTAGTACCGACAGGGTGGTTCAGCCCCAGCATTTT
16 | TRBJ1-5 | TRBV4-2 | TRBD1 | NA | CASSPQGAGGNQPQHF | TGTGCCAGCAGCCCACAGGGGGCTGGCGGCAATCAGCCCCAGCATTTT
16 | TRBJ1-5 | TRBV28 | NA | NA | CASSFRQLYSNRPQHF | TGTGCCAGCAGTTTTAGACAGCTCTATAGCAATCGGCCCCAGCATTTT
13 | TRBJ1-5 | TRBV6-1 | NA | NA | CASSGASNQPQHF | TGTGCCAGCAGTGGCGCAAGCAATCAGCCCCAGCATTTT
13 | TRBJ2-7 | TRBV7-8 | NA | NA | CASSSPLVSEQYF | TGTGCCAGCAGCTCCCCCCTCGTGAGCGAGCAGTACTTC
15 | TRBJ1-2 | TRBV19 | NA | NA | CASRQTGGVKDGYTF | TGTGCCAGTAGACAAACGGGGGGGGTCAAGGATGGCTACACCTTC
15 | TRBJ1-2 | TRBV7-3 | TRBD1 | few | CASSGGPGGTYGYTF | TGTGCCAGCAGCGGGGGTCCAGGGGGCACCTATGGCTACACCTTC